A selection of T cell receptor beta chains follows, all from one sample in a study of cytomegalovirus exposure and HLA in healthy donors. TCRdb keeps only in-frame clones here, not all; method: immunoSEQ multiplex PCR. Among about 180,000 clones listed, roughly 85% were seen once. Sequences were obtained from PBMCs. These receptors originate from a man aged 18 to 35 in good health and CMV-seropositive. Each CDR3 is given without its conserved first and last residue. A D gene is named only where the DNA matches it firmly. Clone sizes are given selectively: once, few, many, or a class where the clone is expanded.

j_gene: TRBJ2-7
abundance: few
d_gene: TRBD1
v_gene: TRBV28
len: 13
CDR3aa: ASSYGTGAPYEQY

j_gene: TRBJ1-5
abundance: NA
d_gene: NA
v_gene: TRBV7-9
len: 12
CDR3aa: ASSPDMNNQPQH

j_gene: TRBJ1-1
abundance: NA
d_gene: NA
v_gene: TRBV27
len: 11
CDR3aa: ASSFPGDTEAF

j_gene: TRBJ2-7
abundance: NA
d_gene: NA
v_gene: TRBV6-1
len: 13
CDR3aa: ASSEGLGAIYEQY

j_gene: TRBJ1-3
abundance: NA
d_gene: NA
v_gene: TRBV19
len: 12
CDR3aa: ASTSREFGNTIY

j_gene: TRBJ2-1
abundance: once
d_gene: NA
v_gene: TRBV25-1
len: 14
CDR3aa: ASMSKGLSSYNEQF

j_gene: TRBJ2-1
abundance: NA
d_gene: TRBD2
v_gene: TRBV9
len: 18
CDR3aa: ASSVYCEWASGNRVNEQF

j_gene: TRBJ2-1
abundance: few
d_gene: TRBD2
v_gene: TRBV30
len: 12
CDR3aa: AWSPAGGLDEQF

j_gene: TRBJ2-1
abundance: NA
d_gene: TRBD2
v_gene: TRBV6-4
len: 14
CDR3aa: ASSATSGGGSNEQF

j_gene: TRBJ1-2
abundance: once
d_gene: TRBD1
v_gene: TRBV7-2
len: 12
CDR3aa: ASSFGTANYGYT

j_gene: TRBJ2-7
abundance: few
d_gene: NA
v_gene: TRBV27
len: 15
CDR3aa: ASRLRDTKWGSYEQY

j_gene: TRBJ1-1
abundance: NA
d_gene: TRBD1
v_gene: TRBV28
len: 15
CDR3aa: ASTPPGTVTMNTEAF

j_gene: TRBJ1-1
abundance: NA
d_gene: NA
v_gene: TRBV5-6
len: 11
CDR3aa: ASSRPGRGEAF

j_gene: TRBJ2-3
abundance: NA
d_gene: NA
v_gene: TRBV14
len: 13
CDR3aa: ASSQNTGLRDTQY

j_gene: TRBJ1-2
abundance: NA
d_gene: NA
v_gene: TRBV6-1
len: 11
CDR3aa: ASSSPVHYGYT

j_gene: TRBJ2-5
abundance: NA
d_gene: TRBD2
v_gene: TRBV5-1
len: 16
CDR3aa: ASSLVPGGVAGEGTQY

j_gene: TRBJ1-3
abundance: NA
d_gene: NA
v_gene: TRBV30
len: 12
CDR3aa: AWSVDSSGNTIY

j_gene: TRBJ2-7
abundance: once
d_gene: NA
v_gene: TRBV28
len: 12
CDR3aa: ASSFRGVSYEQY

j_gene: TRBJ2-3
abundance: NA
d_gene: NA
v_gene: TRBV28
len: 15
CDR3aa: ASSLPRAPYRTDTQY

j_gene: TRBJ2-7
abundance: once
d_gene: TRBD1
v_gene: TRBV5-6
len: 14
CDR3aa: ASSLPGTETLYEQY

j_gene: TRBJ2-2
abundance: once
d_gene: NA
v_gene: TRBV5-1
len: 12
CDR3aa: ASSLGRGTGELF

j_gene: TRBJ2-7
abundance: NA
d_gene: NA
v_gene: TRBV9
len: 14
CDR3aa: ASSPGGGELSYEQY

j_gene: TRBJ2-1
abundance: NA
d_gene: NA
v_gene: TRBV19
len: 14
CDR3aa: ASSIEGQSSYNEQF

j_gene: TRBJ1-2
abundance: NA
d_gene: TRBD1
v_gene: TRBV30
len: 14
CDR3aa: AWSRSRDRGHYGYT

j_gene: TRBJ1-1
abundance: NA
d_gene: NA
v_gene: TRBV5-8
len: 12
CDR3aa: ASSVTVMNTEAF

j_gene: TRBJ1-6
abundance: once
d_gene: NA
v_gene: TRBV11-2
len: 11
CDR3aa: ASSLNQDSPLH

j_gene: TRBJ1-2
abundance: NA
d_gene: TRBD1
v_gene: TRBV28
len: 16
CDR3aa: ASSPVGDRLSKNYGYT

j_gene: TRBJ2-1
abundance: NA
d_gene: TRBD2
v_gene: TRBV27
len: 12
CDR3aa: ASSRTSYYNEQF

j_gene: TRBJ1-1
abundance: NA
d_gene: TRBD1
v_gene: TRBV27
len: 13
CDR3aa: ASSLSWDRETEAF

j_gene: TRBJ1-1
abundance: NA
d_gene: NA
v_gene: TRBV5-1
len: 14
CDR3aa: ASSLEGPAQNTEAF

j_gene: TRBJ2-3
abundance: NA
d_gene: TRBD2
v_gene: TRBV9
len: 12
CDR3aa: ASSVTGGIDTQY

j_gene: TRBJ2-2
abundance: NA
d_gene: TRBD2
v_gene: TRBV28
len: 13
CDR3aa: ASSRTSGVAGELF